Given below is one TCR beta chain in context. Amplification used 60 Vbeta primers and 13 Jbeta primers. The data were produced by immunoSEQ multiplex PCR, yet TCRdb's version contains in-frame clones alone and is incomplete. This table holds over 75,000 clones, roughly 80% found once. The data derive from a study of cytomegalovirus exposure and HLA in healthy donors. This clonotype was sampled from a man aged 55 to 69 in good health and CMV-seropositive. The material sequenced was PBMCs.

CDR3 DNA sequence: TGTGCCAGCAGTATCATTAGCACAGATACGCAGTATTTT. Its translation is CASSIISTDTQYF. The chain links TRBV25-1 to TRBJ2-3, with unresolved D. CDR3 length equals 13 residues. The V and J ends lost 5 bases and 0 bases respectively, with 6 bases between them. Germline V CDR1 and CDR2: MGHDK, SYGVNS. Drawing the rest from reference TRBV25-1 and TRBJ2-3, the complete variable domain is EADIYQTPRYLVIGTGKKITLECSQTMGHDKMYWYQQDPGMELHLIHYSYGVNSTEKGDLSSESTVSRIRTEHFPLTLESARPSHTSQYLCASSIISTDTQYFGPGTRLTVL.